Listed here are 17 T cell receptor beta chains from one sample, sequenced in a study of blood T cells in healthy people across ages. It was with a sample-barcoded 5' primer and a J-beta primer mix that a second PCR of roughly 7 to 12 cycles was run. TCRdb fed the 5' RACE reads into MiXCR, producing one record per CDR3 protein. The sample yields about 1.4 million distinct CDR3 sequences, around 59% seen once. Input material: blood. These receptors were collected from a man aged 18 to 30 in good health.

The V call is TRBV6-2 or TRBV6-3, the J call TRBJ2-1; TRBD1 matches at 11 bases. This CDR3 has 15 amino acids. From germline, CDR1 is MNHEY and CDR2 SVGEGT. Trimming at V came to 11 bases and at J to 8 bases, leaving 14 bases not matched to a gene. The CDR3 sequence: CAGCRGQGAWDEQFF. CDR3 in DNA: TGTGCCGGCTGCCGTGGACAGGGGGCGTGGGATGAGCAGTTCTTC.

The chain uses TRBV18 and TRBJ2-4; D remains unclear. The J call is uncertain, as TRBJ2-7 better fits the DNA end. Germline CDR1 and CDR2: KGHSH and LQKENI. The CDR3 sequence is 15 residues long. In nucleotides, the CDR3 is TGTGCCAGCTCACTTTGGGCCAGACGGAGCTACGAGCAGTACTTC. It codes for CASSLWARRSYEQYF.

This sequence joins TRBV7-2 and TRBJ1-2; 8 bases match TRBD1. V dropped 1 base and J dropped 7; count of bases not matched to a gene: 5. The CDR3 consists of 14 residues. The germline V gene encodes CDR1 SGHTA and CDR2 FQGNSA. CDR3 nucleotide sequence: TGTGCCAGCAGCTTAGGTCGTGACAGGGGTGGCTACACCTTC. Its protein product is CASSLGRDRGGYTF.

This chain connects TRBV6-1 to TRBJ1-2; D is unclear. This CDR3 is built from 14 residues. Looked up from germline, CDR1 is MNHNS and CDR2 is SASEGT. V was trimmed by 1 base and J by 6 bases, leaving 12 bases between them. The CDR3 is CASSEGSLSNGYTF. The CDR3 nucleotides are TGTGCCAGCAGTGAAGGTTCCCTTTCAAATGGCTACACCTTC.

This clonotype appeared a few times. The genes are TRBV27 and TRBJ2-1; 8 positions agree with TRBD2. The CDR3 length is 13 residues. The V gene's germline CDR1 is MNHEY and CDR2 SMNVEV (reference sequence). The trim removed 8 bases at V and 3 bases at J, leaving 3 bases unmatched. The CDR3 here is CASRLAHYNEQFF. The CDR3 DNA sequence: TGTGCCAGCCGACTAGCGCACTACAATGAGCAGTTCTTC.

The V call is TRBV27, the J call TRBJ2-7; 7 nucleotides agree with TRBD2. Germline V CDR1 and CDR2: MNHEY, SMNVEV (reference sequence). This CDR3 comprises 14 residues. The V and J ends lost 5 bases and 3 bases, in that order; junction bases with no gene match: 7. The CDR3 DNA reads as TGTGCCAGCAGTCTTCAACCTAGCGGCTACGAGCAGTACTTC. Amino acid sequence: CASSLQPSGYEQYF.

This clonotype turned up a few times. V gene TRBV2 combines with J gene TRBJ2-1; no firm D call. The length of the CDR3 is 12 residues. The germline gives CDR1 SNHLY, CDR2 FYNNEI. Trimming took off 5 bases at V and 6 bases at J, with 8 bases between the two ends. CDR3 in amino acids: CASSPWGNEQFF. CDR3 nucleotides: TGTGCCAGCAGTCCTTGGGGCAATGAGCAGTTCTTC.

This clonotype has only a few counts. The genes are TRBV7-9 and TRBJ2-1; 9 bases match TRBD2. V shed 8 bases and J 9 bases; nucleotides not matched to a gene: 5. The CDR3 is made up of 12 amino acids. Germline V CDR1 and CDR2: SEHNR, FQNEAQ (reference sequence). DNA for the CDR3: TGTGCCAGCGGACTAGCGAGGGCTGAGCAGTTCTTC. Protein sequence: CASGLARAEQFF.

The CDR3 sequence: CASSEAQFYGYTF. Here the CDR3 DNA reads TGTGCCAGCAGTGAAGCCCAGTTCTATGGCTACACCTTC. The chain joins TRBV6-1 to TRBJ1-2, with unresolved D. The CDR3 totals 13 residues. Per germline, CDR1 MNHNS and CDR2 SASEGT. V lost 0 bases and J lost 4, with 6 bases in between.

The chain has TRBV29-1 and TRBJ1-4; 7 bases are a match to TRBD1. CDR1 and CDR2 from the germline V gene are SQVTM and ANQGSEA. The CDR3 is 16 residues long. The J segment lost 1 base and the V segment lost 6 bases, leaving 11 bases of the junction unmatched. The CDR3 loop reads CSVGVTGAITNEKLFF. In DNA, the CDR3 is TGCAGCGTCGGAGTTACAGGGGCCATAACTAATGAAAAACTGTTTTTT.

Remarks on this clonotype: Germline is not matched at one junction end, which may reflect a read error. The rearrangement joins TRBV6-1 to TRBJ1-5; 7 nucleotides agree with TRBD1. CDR1 and CDR2 from the germline V gene are MNHNS and SASEGT. The CDR3 has 17 amino acids. CDR3 in amino acids: CASSERAWGQTNQPQHF. Here the CDR3 DNA reads TGTGCCAGCAGTGAACGGGCTTGGGGACAGACAAATCAGCCTCAGCATTTT.

This clonotype occurred once. The CDR3 loop reads CASSYSRTAVSYEQYF. CDR3 in DNA: TGTGCCAGCAGTTACTCGAGGACGGCGGTCTCCTACGAGCAGTACTTC. This chain uses TRBV6-2 or TRBV6-3 with TRBJ2-7; D not resolved. V was cut by 0 bases and J by 0 bases, with 12 bases left in between. The germline CDR1 and CDR2 sequences are MNHEY and SVGEGT. The CDR3 is 16 amino acids.

CDR3 region: CASSLDRGRVSPLHF. In nucleotides, the CDR3 is TGCGCCAGCAGCTTGGACAGGGGGCGCGTATCACCCCTCCACTTT. The chain is built from TRBV5-1 and TRBJ1-6; TRBD1 matches at 9 bases. Trimming removed 0 bases from V and 10 bases from J; junction bases left unmatched: 5. The CDR3 is 15 amino acids. Germline V gene lookup returns CDR1 SGHRS and CDR2 YFSETQ.

This clonotype was seen more than once but under ten times. The genes are TRBV29-1 and TRBJ2-7; D remains unclear. This CDR3 is 16 amino acids long. V was clipped by 1 base and J by 1 base, with 17 bases between them. CDR1 and CDR2 (germline): SQVTM, ANQGSEA. CDR3 in DNA: TGCAGCGTTGAAGGGTTAGGGAAGTTTAATTCCTACGAGCAGTACTTC. Encoded protein: CSVEGLGKFNSYEQYF.

The V call is TRBV24-1, the J call TRBJ2-5; 9 bases are shared with TRBD2. The length of the CDR3 is 15 residues. Trimming cost V 3 bases and J 2 bases; bases outside gene matches: 3. Germline-derived CDR1 and CDR2 are KGHDR and SFDVKD. In DNA form, the CDR3 reads TGTGCCACCAGTGATCGAACTAGCGGGCAAGAGACCCAGTACTTC. It specifies CATSDRTSGQETQYF.

This clonotype was picked up one time. The V call is TRBV14, the J call TRBJ2-5; tentative D call: TRBD2 (5 bases). CDR3 size: 16 residues. From germline, CDR1 is SGHDN and CDR2 FVKESK. V lost 0 bases and J lost 0, with 11 bases in between. The chain's CDR3 is CASSQDWEPYQETQYF. CDR3 DNA: TGTGCCAGCAGCCAAGATTGGGAGCCGTACCAAGAGACCCAGTACTTC.

CDR3: CSASRTGEFYEQYF. DNA for the CDR3: TGCAGTGCTAGTAGGACAGGGGAATTCTACGAGCAGTACTTC. The chain couples TRBV20-1 to TRBJ2-4; 9 bases fit TRBD1. The DNA end favors TRBJ2-7, so the J call may be wrong. CDR1 DFQATT and CDR2 SNEGSKA come from the germline V gene (reference sequence). The CDR3 spans 14 residues.